Below, 10 T cell receptor beta chains from the same sample are listed, as sequenced in a study of blood T cell repertoires in COVID-19. Libraries were prepared by immunoSEQ multiplex PCR; TCRdb keeps only in-frame clonotypes and omits some of them. The table includes fewer than 500,000 clones, more than 80% detected once. Sequences were obtained from peripheral blood. The receptor set was obtained from a woman in her twenties or thirties with active or convalescent COVID-19.

This rearrangement joins TRBV7-8 to TRBJ1-2, with TRBD1 as a possible D gene (6 bases). Per the germline V gene, CDR1 is SGHVS and CDR2 is FQNEAQ. This CDR3 has 15 amino acids. Deletions cut 1 base from V and 8 bases from J, with 17 bases between. The CDR3 region is CASSLGPGGSMGYTF. The CDR3 nucleotides read TGTGCCAGCAGCTTAGGACCGGGGGGCTCTATGGGCTACACCTTC. Full variable domain (missing parts from reference TRBV7-8 and TRBJ1-2): GAGVSQSPRYKVAKRGQDVALRCDPISGHVSLFWYQQALGQGPEFLTYFQNEAQLDKSGLPSDRFFAERPEGSVSTLKIQRTQQEDSAVYLCASSLGPGGSMGYTFGSGTRLTVV.

The chain joins TRBV14 to TRBJ2-7; TRBD1 matches 7 bases. Germline CDR1 and CDR2: SGHDN and FVKESK. CDR3 length: 15 amino acids. The V and J ends lost 1 base and 7 bases, in that order; junction bases with no gene match: 10. The CDR3 DNA reads TGTGCCAGCAGCCAAGGACAGGGCCCCTCCTGGGAGCAGTACTTC. Amino acids: CASSQGQGPSWEQYF. Using reference TRBV14 and TRBJ2-7 for the parts outside the CDR3, the full variable domain is EAGVTQFPSHSVIEKGQTVTLRCDPISGHDNLYWYRRVMGKEIKFLLHFVKESKQDESGMPNNRFLAERTGGTYSTLKVQPAELEDSGVYFCASSQGQGPSWEQYFGPGTRLTVT.

The rearrangement uses TRBV5-4 and TRBJ2-2; TRBD1 agrees at 7 bases. Germline trimming cut 5 bases from V and 14 bases from J; bases unmatched to any gene: 15. Looked up from germline, CDR1 is SGHNT and CDR2 is YYREEE (reference sequence). The CDR3 runs to 14 residues. CDR3 nucleotide sequence: TGTGCCAGCAGGATAACATTCACAGGGGATATCCTGTTTTTT. Protein product: CASRITFTGDILFF. Together with reference TRBV5-4 and TRBJ2-2, the CDR3 gives the full variable domain: ETGVTQSPTHLIKTRGQQVTLRCSSQSGHNTVSWYQQALGQGPQFIFQYYREEENGRGNFPPRFSGLQFPNYSSELNVNALELDDSALYLCASRITFTGDILFFGEGSRLTVL.

This rearrangement joins TRBV27 to TRBJ1-5; D unresolved. This CDR3 comprises 13 residues. Germline assignment: CDR1 MNHEY and CDR2 SMNVEV (reference sequence). Trimming shortened V by 8 bases and J by 7 bases, and 15 bases separated the two germline ends. In DNA form, the CDR3 reads TGTGCCAGCGGCCTCAACGGGAAACAGCCCCAGCATTTT. It is translated as CASGLNGKQPQHF.

The chain links TRBV19 to TRBJ1-2; the match to TRBD1 covers 8 bases. Germline V gives CDR1 LNHDA, CDR2 SQIVND (reference sequence). This CDR3 comprises 15 residues. J gave up 7 bases and V 7 bases, and 14 bases lay outside the gene matches. The CDR3 coding sequence is TGTGCCAGTACCTCGCCCGGACAGGGTAGAGGTGGCTACACCTTC. Translation gives CASTSPGQGRGGYTF.

This chain links TRBV3-1 (or the pseudogene TRBV3-2) with TRBJ2-5; D gene ambiguous. Germline CDR1 and CDR2: LGHDT and YNNKEL (reference sequence). The CDR3 is 14 residues long. Trimming pared 0 bases from V and 3 bases from J, leaving 8 bases between. The CDR3 spells CASSQDSAKETQYF. CDR3 nucleotide sequence: TGTGCCAGCAGCCAAGATTCAGCGAAAGAGACCCAGTACTTC.

The chain has TRBV11-2 and TRBJ1-1, with 12 positions matching TRBD1. Germline-derived CDR1 and CDR2 are SGHAT and FQNNGV. This CDR3 spans 14 amino acids. V lost 5 bases to trimming and J lost 3 bases; unmatched junction nucleotides: 1. For the CDR3, the DNA is TGTGCCAGCAGCCGGGACAGGGGGCACACTGAAGCTTTCTTT. It codes for CASSRDRGHTEAFF.

This chain connects TRBV6-5 to TRBJ1-1, with 7 bases aligning to TRBD1. The V segment lost 6 bases and the J segment 6 bases; nucleotides outside the gene matches: 7. The CDR3 totals 13 residues. Germline lookup yields CDR1 MNHEY and CDR2 SVGAGI. The CDR3 loop reads CASSYRGGSEAFF. CDR3 coding DNA: TGTGCCAGCAGCTACAGGGGAGGCTCTGAAGCTTTCTTT.

V is TRBV27 and J is TRBJ2-4; 7 nucleotides agree with TRBD1. The V gene's germline CDR1 is MNHEY and CDR2 SMNVEV (reference sequence). The CDR3 totals 13 residues. Germline trimming cut 6 bases from V and 8 bases from J; bases unmatched to any gene: 7. CDR3 in amino acids: CASRKGAGDIQYF. In DNA, the CDR3 is TGTGCCAGCAGGAAGGGGGCCGGGGACATTCAGTACTTC.

This chain connects TRBV27 to TRBJ1-2, with 7 bases matching TRBD1. Per the germline V gene, CDR1 is MNHEY and CDR2 is SMNVEV (reference sequence). Trimming at V came to 5 bases and at J to 8 bases, leaving 8 bases not matched to a gene. The CDR3 totals 13 residues. CDR3 sequence reads: CASSLQQGYGYTF. The DNA for the CDR3 is TGTGCCAGCAGTCTACAACAGGGGTACGGCTACACCTTC.